The 26 T cell receptor beta chains presented below share a single source sample, sequenced in a study of response to subunit inactivated influenza vaccine. TCRdb re-derived calls from the RT-PCR reads in MiXCR, one entry per CDR3 protein. The sample records 500,000 to 700,000 distinct CDR3 sequences, roughly 25% being singletons. This same sample was also taken into another study, of T cells expressing NK-cell markers. As that study records: It was by 5'RACE template switching with UMIs that TCR beta cDNA was made.

The sample in question was CD4+ T cells sorted from PBMCs, obtained roughly 12 days after vaccination. These receptors were taken from a man in his fifties who received an inactivated influenza vaccine.

This clonotype came up a few times. The chain couples TRBV7-8 to TRBJ2-7, with 9 nucleotides matching TRBD1. Germline V gene data show CDR1 as SGHVS and CDR2 as FQNEAQ. V was pared by 2 bases and J by 6 bases, with 8 bases of the junction left unmatched. The CDR3 totals 15 residues. The CDR3 DNA follows: TGTGCCAGCAGCTTACCAGGGGGGACAGGGCTCGAGCAGTACTTC. Protein product: CASSLPGGTGLEQYF.

V and J are TRBV7-2 and TRBJ2-5, with D possibly being TRBD2 (6 bases). CDR3 length equals 17 residues. Trimming stripped 5 bases from V and 2 bases from J, with 21 bases between. The V gene's germline CDR1 is SGHTA and CDR2 FQGNSA. This chain's CDR3 is CASSKGWRALGQETQYF. For the CDR3, the DNA is TGTGCCAGCAGCAAGGGGTGGAGGGCTTTAGGGCAAGAGACCCAGTACTTC.

Only a few counts were recorded for this clonotype. The chain carries TRBV20-1 and TRBJ2-7, with 9 bases that match TRBD2. Trimming took 1 base from V and 3 from J; bases not matched to a gene: 1. The CDR3 contains 13 residues. Germline V CDR1 and CDR2: DFQATT, SNEGSKA (reference sequence). CDR3 region: CSARGGGVYEQYF. For the CDR3, the DNA is TGCAGTGCTAGAGGCGGGGGGGTCTACGAGCAGTACTTC.

The chain uses TRBV6-5 and TRBJ2-4; D remains ambiguous. Germline V CDR1 and CDR2: MNHEY, SVGAGI. The CDR3 totals 15 residues. Trimming cost V 0 bases and J 3 bases, with 9 bases left between them. As DNA, the CDR3 is TGTGCCAGCAGTTACTCGTGGCGGAGCAAAAACATTCAGTACTTC. Its protein product is CASSYSWRSKNIQYF.

The chain uses TRBV7-9 and TRBJ2-6; perhaps TRBD1 as D (5 bases). This CDR3 has 15 residues. In germline, CDR1 is SEHNR, CDR2 FQNEAQ (reference sequence). V was trimmed by 2 bases and J by 4 bases, leaving 9 bases between them. The CDR3 sequence is CASSLLGVGANVLTF. The CDR3 nucleotides are TGTGCCAGCAGCTTACTAGGGGTCGGGGCCAACGTCCTGACTTTC.

The chain recombines TRBV10-3 with TRBJ1-2; 8 bases line up with TRBD1. The germline CDR1 and CDR2 sequences are ENHRY and SYGVKD. V lost 5 bases, J lost 3 bases, and 5 bases stayed unmatched. The CDR3 runs to 14 residues. The CDR3 is CAISPGQEHYGYTF. In DNA, the CDR3 is TGTGCCATCAGTCCGGGACAGGAGCACTATGGCTACACCTTC.

This chain links TRBV15 with TRBJ2-1; 11 positions match TRBD2. The J segment lost 6 bases and the V segment lost 3 bases, leaving 13 bases of the junction unmatched. CDR1 and CDR2 (germline): LNHNV, YYDKDF (reference sequence). CDR3 size: 18 residues. CDR3 amino acids: CATSRPPGLAVKFNEQFF. The DNA for the CDR3 is TGTGCCACCAGCAGGCCCCCGGGACTAGCGGTGAAGTTCAATGAGCAGTTCTTC.

Only a few counts were recorded for this clonotype. The chain has TRBV5-1 and TRBJ2-5; D ambiguous. Trimming removed 7 bases at V and 1 base at J, with 14 bases between. Looked up from germline, CDR1 is SGHRS and CDR2 is YFSETQ. The CDR3 runs 14 residues. The CDR3 sequence is CASQLWYAQETQYF. In DNA, the CDR3 is TGCGCCAGCCAGCTGTGGTACGCCCAAGAGACCCAGTACTTC.

In its sample, this clonotype was seen a few times. The chain combines TRBV5-1 with TRBJ1-4; tentatively, D is TRBD1 (6 bases). The CDR3 contains 15 residues. V was shortened by 4 bases and J by 7 bases, with 17 bases between the two germline ends. Germline V lookup: CDR1 SGHRS, CDR2 YFSETQ. The CDR3 coding sequence is TGCGCCAGCAGCCGAGAGGGGGAATTCGGTGAAAAACTGTTTTTT. Its translation is CASSREGEFGEKLFF. Looking up the rest from reference TRBV5-1 and TRBJ1-4 gives the full variable domain: KAGVTQTPRYLIKTRGQQVTLSCSPISGHRSVSWYQQTPGQGLQFLFEYFSETQRNKGNFPGRFSGRQFSNSRSEMNVSTLELGDSALYLCASSREGEFGEKLFFGSGTQLSVL.

The chain employs TRBV5-6 and TRBJ2-3; 12 bases are a match to TRBD2. V lost 3 bases, J lost 3 bases, and 2 bases stayed unmatched. Per the germline V gene, CDR1 is SGHDT and CDR2 is YYEEEE. The CDR3 is made up of 15 amino acids. CDR3 in amino acids: CASSWTSGTTDTQYF. CDR3 nucleotide sequence: TGTGCCAGCAGCTGGACTAGCGGGACAACAGATACGCAGTATTTT. The full variable domain, rest sourced from reference TRBV5-6 and TRBJ2-3, is DAGVTQSPTHLIKTRGQQVTLRCSPKSGHDTVSWYQQALGQGPQFIFQYYEEEERQRGNFPDRFSGHQFPNYSSELNVNALLLGDSALYLCASSWTSGTTDTQYFGPGTRLTVL.

The V and J genes are TRBV24-1 and TRBJ2-7; no reliable D call. The V gene's germline CDR1 is KGHDR and CDR2 SFDVKD. The germline V and J ends were trimmed by 2 bases and 3 bases, with 16 bases remaining between them. The CDR3 is 16 residues long. The CDR3 DNA reads TGTGCCACCAGTGATTCGCGATTTGGGGTTGGCTACGAGCAGTACTTC. This translates into CATSDSRFGVGYEQYF.

This clonotype was picked up a small number of times. The CDR3: CASSSSGKSRGYTF. DNA for the CDR3: TGTGCCAGCAGTTCGTCAGGGAAATCTCGGGGCTACACCTTC. The chain employs TRBV12-3 or TRBV12-4 and TRBJ1-2; possibly TRBD1 for D (5 bases). This CDR3 has 14 amino acids. Trimming shortened V by 4 bases and J by 8 bases, and 17 bases separated the two germline ends.

This clonotype has only a few counts. The rearrangement joins TRBV18 to TRBJ2-7, with TRBD1 matching over 7 bases. The CDR3 is made up of 14 amino acids. Germline trimming cut 3 bases from V and 3 bases from J; bases unmatched to any gene: 5. Germline V gene data show CDR1 as KGHSH and CDR2 as LQKENI. This chain's CDR3 is CASSPVTGNYEQYF. CDR3 DNA: TGTGCCAGCTCACCCGTGACAGGGAACTACGAGCAGTACTTC. The complete variable domain, with remaining parts taken from reference TRBV18 and TRBJ2-7, reads NAGVMQNPRHLVRRRGQEARLRCSPMKGHSHVYWYRQLPEEGLKFMVYLQKENIIDESGMPKERFSAEFPKEGPSILRIQQVVRGDSAAYFCASSPVTGNYEQYFGPGTRLTVT.

This clonotype was seen a handful of times. J is TRBJ1-4 and V is TRBV7-9; 7 bases align to TRBD1. This CDR3 comprises 14 residues. V gave up 5 bases and J gave up 8 bases; unmatched junction bases: 8. CDR1 and CDR2 (germline): SEHNR, FQNEAQ (reference sequence). For the CDR3, the DNA is TGTGCCAGCAGCCGAGGACAGGCGGGGGAAAAACTGTTTTTT. Its translation: CASSRGQAGEKLFF.

This clonotype was recorded once. The V call is TRBV19, the J call TRBJ1-5, with a tentative D call TRBD1 (6 bases). The CDR3 spans 16 residues. V was cut by 1 base and J by 3 bases, with 13 bases left in between. Germline V gives CDR1 LNHDA, CDR2 SQIVND (reference sequence). In DNA, the CDR3 is TGTGCCAGTAGTATAGCCACCAGGGGCTTCAATCAGCCCCAGCATTTT. This encodes CASSIATRGFNQPQHF.

The chain couples TRBV6-6 to TRBJ2-1; no definite D call. CDR3 size: 13 residues. Germline assignment: CDR1 MNHNY and CDR2 SVGAGI (reference sequence). Trimming removed 3 bases from V and 2 bases from J, with 5 bases in between. The chain's CDR3 is CASSYGTYNEQFF. The CDR3 DNA follows: TGTGCCAGCAGTTATGGGACCTACAATGAGCAGTTCTTC.

This rearrangement joins TRBV7-9 to TRBJ2-2; D gene ambiguous. This CDR3 has 13 amino acids. V dropped 3 bases and J dropped 6 bases, with 8 bases sitting between them. Germline CDR1 reads SEHNR; CDR2 reads FQNEAQ (reference sequence). The CDR3 DNA follows: TGTGCCAGCAGCTTTAGACAAGCCGGGGAGCTGTTTTTT. Its protein is CASSFRQAGELFF.

The chain's CDR3 is CASSLGGDRRGPQHF. Written as DNA, the CDR3 is TGTGCCAGCAGCTTAGGTGGAGACCGCAGGGGGCCCCAGCATTTT. The chain employs TRBV7-2 and TRBJ1-5; TRBD1 might be the D (6 bases). Germline loops: CDR1 SGHTA, CDR2 FQGNSA. The V and J ends lost 1 base and 9 bases respectively, with 16 bases between them. The CDR3 runs 15 residues. Complete variable domain (other parts from reference TRBV7-2 and TRBJ1-5): GAGVSQSPSNKVTEKGKDVELRCDPISGHTALYWYRQSLGQGLEFLIYFQGNSAPDKSGLPSDRFSAERTGGSVSTLTIQRTQQEDSAVYLCASSLGGDRRGPQHFGDGTRLSIL.

This chain joins TRBV5-8 and TRBJ2-3; D is ambiguous. The V gene's germline CDR1 is SGHTS and CDR2 YDEGEE. This CDR3 spans 15 amino acids. Trimming removed 7 bases at V and 2 bases at J, with 17 bases between. DNA for the CDR3: TGTGCCAGCTGGGTGCGGATTCAAAACACAGATACGCAGTATTTT. Translation: CASWVRIQNTDTQYF.

This clonotype was counted at least ten times. V is TRBV12-3 or TRBV12-4 and J is TRBJ2-3; D is undetermined. Deletions cut 5 bases from V and 9 bases from J, with 9 bases between. The CDR3 loop spans 11 amino acids. The CDR3 loop is CASSAFDTQYF. The DNA of the CDR3 is TGTGCCAGCAGTGCCTTTGACACGCAGTATTTT.

The rearrangement joins TRBV20-1 to TRBJ2-3, with 10 bases that match TRBD2. The CDR3 is 16 amino acids. The V and J ends lost 1 base and 5 bases, in that order; junction bases with no gene match: 9. Germline V gives CDR1 DFQATT, CDR2 SNEGSKA (reference sequence). Here the CDR3 DNA reads TGCAGTGCTAGAGGTTCTAGCGGGAGTTATCTAGATACGCAGTATTTT. As protein: CSARGSSGSYLDTQYF.

The rearrangement joins TRBV5-1 to TRBJ2-7; D not certain. In germline, CDR1 is SGHRS, CDR2 YFSETQ. V shed 2 bases and J shed 7 bases, with 13 bases lying between them. This CDR3 is built from 13 residues. The CDR3 region is CASSLQTLGEQYF. The CDR3 DNA follows: TGCGCCAGCAGCTTACAGACTTTGGGTGAGCAGTACTTC.

The table lists this clonotype with a few counts. The chain couples TRBV29-1 to TRBJ2-1, with TRBD2 matching 12 bases. CDR3 length: 18 residues. J lost 0 bases, V lost 7 bases, and 13 bases had no gene match. Germline V gene sequence: CDR1 SQVTM, CDR2 ANQGSEA. The CDR3 DNA is TGCAGCGCAGATCCCGGGACTAGCGGGCTGAGCTCCTACAATGAGCAGTTCTTC. Its translation is CSADPGTSGLSSYNEQFF.

J is TRBJ1-1 and V is TRBV6-1; D not resolved. Looked up from germline, CDR1 is MNHNS and CDR2 is SASEGT. With 4 bases removed from V and 4 bases from J, the gap between germline ends came to 1 base. The CDR3 has 10 amino acids. CDR3 amino acids: CASSGTEAFF. CDR3 bases: TGTGCCAGCAGTGGCACTGAAGCTTTCTTT.

The chain combines TRBV20-1 with TRBJ1-5, with 7 bases matching TRBD1. The length of the CDR3 is 17 residues. Germline assignment: CDR1 DFQATT and CDR2 SNEGSKA (reference sequence). After removal of 4 bases from V and 0 bases from J, the junction contained 12 bases not matched to a gene. DNA for the CDR3: TGCAGTGCTAAACGGGGGACAGCGATTAATAGCAATCAGCCCCAGCATTTT. The encoded protein is CSAKRGTAINSNQPQHF.

The chain employs TRBV5-4 and TRBJ2-2; 8 nucleotides line up with TRBD1. CDR1 and CDR2 (germline): SGHNT, YYREEE (reference sequence). CDR3 length: 16 residues. After removal of 7 bases from V and 7 bases from J, the junction contained 15 bases not matched to a gene. CDR3 amino acids: CASRPMTGDRFGELFF. In DNA form, the CDR3 reads TGTGCCAGCCGCCCGATGACAGGGGACCGATTCGGGGAGCTGTTTTTT. Filled out from reference TRBV5-4 and TRBJ2-2, the complete variable domain reads ETGVTQSPTHLIKTRGQQVTLRCSSQSGHNTVSWYQQALGQGPQFIFQYYREEENGRGNFPPRFSGLQFPNYSSELNVNALELDDSALYLCASRPMTGDRFGELFFGEGSRLTVL.